This TCR beta chain was profiled in a study of shared clonotypes between healthy human individuals. The study separated CD4+ cells into CD45RA+ naive and CD45RA-negative memory subsets. The table came from immunoSEQ multiplex PCR; TCRdb's copy has only in-frame clones and leaves some out. This table holds 2 million to 2.5 million clones, around 92% found once. Whole-study results and caveats: Despite large depth, sorted-subset datasets appeared incompletely sequenced.

This clone was seen a single time. Its antigen is undetermined. The CDR3 is made up of 16 amino acids. Germline V CDR1 and CDR2: MNHNS, SASEGT. The ends were cut back, 2 bases at V and 1 base at J, with 11 bases in the middle. This TCR was recovered from a man younger than 30 in good health. Some clones in this sample may be carry-over from other donors' samples. Material: naive CD4+ T cells from PBMCs. Subset specified: CD45RA+ positively selected. This rearrangement joins TRBV6-1 to TRBJ2-2, with unresolved D. This CDR3 reads CASSERRGWNTGELFF. CDR3 DNA sequence: TGTGCCAGCAGTGAACGGCGCGGATGGAACACCGGGGAGCTGTTTTTT.